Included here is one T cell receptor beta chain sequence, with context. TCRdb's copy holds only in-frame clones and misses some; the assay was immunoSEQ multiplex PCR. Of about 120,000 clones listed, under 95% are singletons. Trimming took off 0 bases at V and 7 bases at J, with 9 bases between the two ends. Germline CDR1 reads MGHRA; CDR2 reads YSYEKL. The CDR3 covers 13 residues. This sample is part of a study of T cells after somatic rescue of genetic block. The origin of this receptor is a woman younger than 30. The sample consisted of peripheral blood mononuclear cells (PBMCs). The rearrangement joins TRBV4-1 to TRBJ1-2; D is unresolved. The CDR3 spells CASSQEKRAGYTF. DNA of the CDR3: TGCGCCAGCAGCCAAGAAAAGCGCGCTGGCTACACCTTC.